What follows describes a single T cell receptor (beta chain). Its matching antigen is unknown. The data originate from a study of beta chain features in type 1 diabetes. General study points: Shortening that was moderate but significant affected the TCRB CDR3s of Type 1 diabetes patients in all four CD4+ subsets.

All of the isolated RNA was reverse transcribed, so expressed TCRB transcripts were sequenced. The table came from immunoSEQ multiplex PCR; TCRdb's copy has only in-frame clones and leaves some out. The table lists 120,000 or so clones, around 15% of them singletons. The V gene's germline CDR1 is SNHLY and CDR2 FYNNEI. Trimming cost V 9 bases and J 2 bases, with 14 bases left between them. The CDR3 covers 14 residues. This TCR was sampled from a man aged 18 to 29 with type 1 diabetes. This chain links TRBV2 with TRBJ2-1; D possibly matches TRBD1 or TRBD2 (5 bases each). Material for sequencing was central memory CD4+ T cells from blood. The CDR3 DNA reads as TGTGCCAGAGAGAAGGGGAGTCCCTACAATGAGCAGTTCTTC. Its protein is CAREKGSPYNEQFF. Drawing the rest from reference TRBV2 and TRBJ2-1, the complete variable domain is EPEVTQTPSHQVTQMGQEVILRCVPISNHLYFYWYRQILGQKVEFLVSFYNNEISEKSEIFDDQFSVERPDGSNFTLKIRSTKLEDSAMYFCAREKGSPYNEQFFGPGTRLTVL.